Below, 3 T cell receptor beta chains from the same sample are listed, as sequenced in a study of a mutant IDH1 vaccine in newly diagnosed glioma. As for time point: week 47, end of study. Vaccination used 300 ug of mutant IDH1 20-mer peptide per dose, with topical imiquimod. Which antigens these TCRs recognize remains unknown. Method: immunoSEQ multiplex PCR; TCRdb's copy keeps in-frame clones and lacks some. In the table there are 56,000 or so clones, over 60% of which are singletons. This sample comprised PBMCs, obtained from a glioma patient whose treatment included an IDH1 peptide vaccine. These receptors all come from a woman in her thirties or forties with glioma. Some clones in this sample may be carry-over from other donors' samples.

Note on this clone: One end of the junction fails to match germline, which may point to a read error. The rearrangement uses TRBV7-7 and TRBJ2-2; 8 positions agree with TRBD2. There are 15 residues in the CDR3. Germline-derived CDR1 and CDR2 are SSHAT and FNYEAQ (reference sequence). The CDR3 loop is CASSVGTRDTGELFF. CDR3 DNA sequence: TGTGCTAGCAGCGTCGGGACTAGAGACACCGGGGAGCTGTTTTTT. Filled out from reference TRBV7-7 and TRBJ2-2, the complete variable domain reads GAGVSQSPRYKVTKRGQDVTLRCDPISSHATLYWYQQALGQGPEFLTYFNYEAQPDKSGLPSDRFSAERPEGSISTLTIQRTEQRDSAMYRCASSVGTRDTGELFFGEGSRLTVL.

The chain is built from TRBV12-2 and TRBJ2-2; the D call in the table, TRBD2, was not verified against the DNA. TRBV12-2 is recorded as a pseudogene. This CDR3 is 16 amino acids long. The CDR3 spells CASRSLAGGGTGELFF. CDR3 DNA: TGTGCAAGTCGCTCCTTAGCGGGGGGAGGGACCGGGGAGCTGTTTTTT.

This rearrangement joins TRBV5-4 to TRBJ2-5, with 7 bases identical to TRBD1. CDR1 and CDR2 (germline): SGHNT, YYREEE (reference sequence). The CDR3 is 14 amino acids. The CDR3 DNA reads as TGTGCAAGCGCCGAACAGGGGCCTCCAGAGACCCAGTACTTC. This sequence encodes CASAEQGPPETQYF.